This T cell receptor beta chain was obtained from a study of CD8 T cells in Susac syndrome. Note on this clonotype: Its specificity is unknown.

Germline V gives CDR1 KGHSH, CDR2 LQKENI. The CDR3 spans 15 residues. After removal of 3 bases from V and 4 bases from J, the junction contained 8 bases not matched to a gene. Random hexamers were used to reverse transcribe the RNA input (0.5 to 1 ug). An immunoSEQ multiplex PCR generated amplified TCR beta CDR3 products spanning 54 Vbeta and 13 Jbeta. TCRdb called the immunoSEQ multiplex PCR reads again in MiXCR, with one record for every CDR3 protein. Of about 240,000 distinct CDR3 sequences in the sample, roughly 95% are singletons; the top ten hold 0.095% to 0.12%. Notes on the study in general: It was acknowledged by the study that relatively few individuals were included in its TCR sequencing and HLA analysis.

The rearrangement links TRBV18 to TRBJ2-7; TRBD2 matches at 8 bases. Source material: CD4+ T cells from PBMCs. The receptor's source is a human donor with Susac syndrome. DNA of the CDR3: TGTGCCAGCTCACCTAACAGCGGGAGCTCTTACGAGCAGTACTTC. The encoded protein is CASSPNSGSSYEQYF.